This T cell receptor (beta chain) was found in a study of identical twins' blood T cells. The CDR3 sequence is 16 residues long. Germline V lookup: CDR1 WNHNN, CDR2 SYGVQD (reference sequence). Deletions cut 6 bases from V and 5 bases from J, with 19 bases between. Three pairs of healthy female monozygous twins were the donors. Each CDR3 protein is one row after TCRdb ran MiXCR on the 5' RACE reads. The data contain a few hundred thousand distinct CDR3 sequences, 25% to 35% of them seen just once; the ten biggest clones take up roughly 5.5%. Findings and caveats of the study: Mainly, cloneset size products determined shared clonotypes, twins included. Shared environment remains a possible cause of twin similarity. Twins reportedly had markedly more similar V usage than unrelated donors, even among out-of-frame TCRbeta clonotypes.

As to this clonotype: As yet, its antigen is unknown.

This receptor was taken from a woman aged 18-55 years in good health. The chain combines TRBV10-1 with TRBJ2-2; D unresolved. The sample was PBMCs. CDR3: CASSPAGIRATGELFF. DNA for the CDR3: TGCGCCAGCAGCCCGGCTGGAATTAGGGCGACCGGGGAGCTGTTTTTT.